The next 8 T cell receptor beta chains were all read from a single sample in a study of tumor and adjacent non-tumor tissue in lung cancer. The library came from three nested PCR rounds adapted from ARM-PCR protocols. MiXCR was run by TCRdb on the multiplex PCR reads, yielding one entry per CDR3 protein. The top ten hold 28% of the sample, which has about 66,000 distinct CDR3 sequences, roughly 73% seen once. This sample's RNA came from whole unsorted tissue. The sequenced sample consisted of lung tumor tissue. Receptors originate from a man aged 60 to 75 with non-small cell lung cancer.

The rearrangement links TRBV19 to TRBJ1-4; possible D gene TRBD1, 5 bases. V was pared by 3 bases and J by 6 bases, with 8 bases between. The V gene's germline CDR1 is LNHDA and CDR2 SQIVND (reference sequence). CDR3 length equals 13 residues. The CDR3 nucleotides read TGTGCCAGTAGTATTCCCAGGGATGAAAAACTGTTTTTT. Its protein product is CASSIPRDEKLFF.

Note on this clonotype: The junction and the germline gene differ at one end; a read error may be behind it. The chain couples TRBV6-1 to TRBJ2-7, with 11 bases fitting TRBD2. Germline CDR1 is MNHNS and CDR2 is SASEGT. The CDR3 consists of 13 residues. The CDR3, as DNA: TGTGCCAGCACTACTAGCGGGAGCTACAAGCAGTACTTT. Its protein product is CASTTSGSYKQYF.

In the case of this clonotype: Without the conserved terminal phenylalanine or tryptophan, this CDR3 likely stems from a read error. This chain uses TRBV20-1 with TRBJ2-3, with TRBD2 matching over 13 bases. The CDR3 has 16 amino acids. Germline values: CDR1 DFQATT, CDR2 SNEGSKA (reference sequence). CDR3 in amino acids: CSARYPGLAGVDTQYL. DNA of the CDR3: TGCAGTGCTAGGTATCCTGGACTAGCGGGAGTGGATACACAGTATTTA.

With regard to this clonotype: The junction departs from the called germline gene at one end, perhaps through a read error. The chain is built from TRBV6-5 and TRBJ2-3, with 8 bases that match TRBD2. This CDR3 comprises 16 residues. Per germline, CDR1 MNHEY and CDR2 SVGAGI. CDR3: CVSSSLRGGDTDTQYF. DNA of the CDR3: TGTGTCAGCAGTTCCCTACGGGGGGGCGATACAGATACGCAGTATTTT.

Remarks on this clonotype: The conserved closing phenylalanine or tryptophan is absent in this CDR3, likely reflecting a read error. The V and J genes are TRBV11-1 and TRBJ2-4; 7 nucleotides agree with TRBD1. Germline values: CDR1 SGHAT, CDR2 FQDESV (reference sequence). The CDR3 contains 16 residues. The CDR3 DNA is TGTGCCAGCAGCTCCCGACAGGGACGAGGGGAAAAAATTCAGTACTTA. This codes for CASSSRQGRGEKIQYL.

Details on this clonotype: In this CDR3 the conserved last residue, phenylalanine or tryptophan, is missing, so a read error is likely. The chain joins TRBV6-6 to TRBJ1-1; D is undetermined. The germline gives CDR1 MNHNY, CDR2 SVGAGI (reference sequence). Trimming left V 6 bases short and J 6 bases short, with 14 bases between. This CDR3 spans 13 amino acids. The CDR3: CASRPQVMAEAFL. CDR3 nucleotides: TGTGCCAGCAGGCCCCAGGTGATGGCTGAAGCTTTCTTA.

Points on this clonotype: An end of the junction does not agree with germline; a read error may underlie this. V usage is TRBV7-9 and J usage is TRBJ2-3; 16 bases are a match to TRBD2. Germline values: CDR1 SEHNR, CDR2 FQNEAQ (reference sequence). The CDR3 loop spans 15 amino acids. CDR3: CAISLGTSGRATQYF. The CDR3 DNA is TGTGCCATCAGCCTCGGGACTAGCGGGAGGGCTACGCAATATTTT. Full variable domain (remainder filled in from reference TRBV7-9 and TRBJ2-3): DTGVSQNPRHKITKRGQNVTFRCDPISEHNRLYWYRQTLGQGPEFLTYFQNEAQLEKSRLLSDRFSAERPKGSFSTLEIQRTEQGDSAMYLCAISLGTSGRATQYFGPGTRLTVL.

This clonotype was recorded many times. This chain connects TRBV28 to TRBJ1-5; D gene uncertain. V was cut by 3 bases and J by 0 bases, with 9 bases left in between. This CDR3 contains 15 residues. Per germline, CDR1 MDHEN and CDR2 SYDVKM. As DNA, the CDR3 is TGTGCCAGCAGTTTTTTTGCGGCTAGCAATCAGCCCCAGCATTTT. Its protein product is CASSFFAASNQPQHF.